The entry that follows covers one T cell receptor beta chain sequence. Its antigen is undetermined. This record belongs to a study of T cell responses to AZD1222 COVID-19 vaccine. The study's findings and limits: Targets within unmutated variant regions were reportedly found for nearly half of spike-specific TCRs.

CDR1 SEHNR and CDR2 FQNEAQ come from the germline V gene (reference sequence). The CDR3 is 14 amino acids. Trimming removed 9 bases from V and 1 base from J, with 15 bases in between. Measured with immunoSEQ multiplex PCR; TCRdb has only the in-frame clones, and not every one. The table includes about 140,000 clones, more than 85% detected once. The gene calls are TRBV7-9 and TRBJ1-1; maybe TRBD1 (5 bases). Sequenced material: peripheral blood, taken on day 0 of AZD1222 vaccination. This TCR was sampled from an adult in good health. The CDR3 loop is CARGAGGGNTEAFF. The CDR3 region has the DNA TGTGCCAGAGGGGCCGGCGGTGGGAACACTGAAGCTTTCTTT. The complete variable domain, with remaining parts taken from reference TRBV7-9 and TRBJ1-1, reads DTGVSQNPRHKITKRGQNVTFRCDPISEHNRLYWYRQTLGQGPEFLTYFQNEAQLEKSRLLSDRFSAERPKGSFSTLEIQRTEQGDSAMYLCARGAGGGNTEAFFGQGTRLTVV.